This T cell receptor beta chain was documented in a study of radiation and T cells in renal cell carcinoma. Time point meaning: blood 4 weeks post-SBRT, at nephrectomy. Treatment denoted: 15 Gy SBRT to primary tumor, nephrectomy 4 weeks later. Nephrectomy followed 15 Gy stereotactic body radiation by 4 weeks. The CDR3 covers 16 residues. V lost 7 bases and J 1 base, leaving 16 bases between the germline ends. In germline, CDR1 is LNHDA, CDR2 SQIVND (reference sequence). The assay was immunoSEQ multiplex PCR, and TCRdb's table has in-frame clones only and misses some. This table has around 170,000 clones, about 87% appearing once.

This receptor was obtained from a woman aged 50 to 65 with renal cell carcinoma. This chain connects TRBV19 to TRBJ2-2; tentatively, D is TRBD1 or TRBD2 (5 bases each). The material was blood, obtained from a patient whose treatment included radiotherapy and nephrectomy. The CDR3 reads CASNQFGTQNTGELFF. In DNA form, the CDR3 reads TGTGCCAGTAACCAATTCGGGACGCAGAACACCGGGGAGCTGTTTTTT.